The rows below give T cell receptor beta chains drawn from one sample of a study of T cell repertoires in cytomegalovirus infection. Their antigen targets remain unknown. TCRdb reanalysed the reads using MiXCR and keeps one entry per CDR3 protein. Found here are about 920,000 distinct CDR3 sequences, approximately 31% of them singletons; the top ten hold 13%. The specimen comprised cultured CD8+ T cells from PBMCs, sampled from culture after CMV antigen stimulation. Source of these receptors: a human donor in good health (CMV status not recorded). Some clones in this sample may be carry-over from other donors' samples. Both conserved end residues are part of each CDR3. The D gene is left open where the match is weak. The listing skips clone size in some rows; elsewhere it reads once, few, many or a size class.

CDR3 length | J gene | clone size | V gene | D gene | CDR3 DNA | CDR3 protein
16 | TRBJ2-1 | few | TRBV13 | - | TGTGCCAGCAGCTTAAGTGACGGGACTCCCGGCGATGAGCAGTTCTTC | CASSLSDGTPGDEQFF
15 | TRBJ2-4 | - | TRBV25-1 | - | TGTGCCAGCAGTGACTCCGTGGGGGCGAAAAACATTCAGTACTTC | CASSDSVGAKNIQYF
15 | TRBJ2-3 | - | TRBV2 | - | TGTGCCAGCAGTGAAGTGGCGCGGGACCCACACACGCAGTATTTT | CASSEVARDPHTQYF
19 | TRBJ2-4 | many | TRBV7-9 | TRBD2 | TGTGCCAGCAGCACTTCCCCGCTAGCGGGGGGGCTAGCCAAAAACATTCAGTACTTC | CASSTSPLAGGLAKNIQYF
17 | TRBJ2-1 | - | TRBV11-1 | TRBD2 | TGTGCCAGCAGCTTAGCGCGGGGGCGGGGGGTCTTAAGGGAGCAGTTCTTC | CASSLARGRGVLREQFF
15 | TRBJ1-4 | many | TRBV7-9 | - | TGTGCCAGCAGCGCCTGGTCCACGGTCGATGAAAAACTGTTTTTT | CASSAWSTVDEKLFF
17 | TRBJ2-3 | - | TRBV7-8 | TRBD2 | TGTGCCAGCAGCTCTGAGGTACTAGCGGGGGGCACAGATACGCAGTATTTT | CASSSEVLAGGTDTQYF
12 | TRBJ1-5 | many | TRBV7-9 | - | TGTGCCAGCAGCGCGTCGAATCAGCCCCAGCATTTT | CASSASNQPQHF
15 | TRBJ2-1 | - | TRBV10-2 | TRBD2 | TGCGCCAGCAGTTTCCTCCGGGGGGGGGTCAATGAGCAGTTCTTC | CASSFLRGGVNEQFF
13 | TRBJ1-2 | few | TRBV6-2/TRBV6-3 | - | TGTGCCAGCAGTCCATCGGACGTATATGGCTACACCTTC | CASSPSDVYGYTF
15 | TRBJ2-5 | many | TRBV4-1 | - | TGCGCCAGCAGCCCCTTTGTGGGGGGCCAAGAGACCCAGTACTTC | CASSPFVGGQETQYF
12 | TRBJ1-1 | - | TRBV14 | - | TGTGCCAGCAGCCCTGAAGGACAGGAAGCTTTCTTT | CASSPEGQEAFF
11 | TRBJ1-1 | - | TRBV29-1 | - | TGCAGCGTTGTGGTTAACACTGAAGCTTTCTTT | CSVVVNTEAFF
16 | TRBJ2-1 | - | TRBV5-1 | TRBD2 | TGCGCCAGCAGCCGGGCCTTAGCGGGGCCCGACAATGAGCAGTTCTTC | CASSRALAGPDNEQFF
18 | TRBJ2-5 | - | TRBV6-5 | TRBD2 | TGTGCCAGCAGTCACCCGGGACTAGCGGGGGCGTTACAAGAGACCCAGTACTTC | CASSHPGLAGALQETQYF
15 | TRBJ2-7 | few | TRBV7-9 | - | TGTGCCAGCAGCCCCGTCCAAGGAGGGAAGTACGAGCAGTACTTC | CASSPVQGGKYEQYF
16 | TRBJ2-5 | - | TRBV11-2 | TRBD1 | TGTGCCAGCAGCCCGGACAGGGGATCCCTGACGGAGACCCAGTACTTC | CASSPDRGSLTETQYF
18 | TRBJ2-3 | - | TRBV24-1 | TRBD1 | TGTGCCACCAGTGATTCACACCGAGACAGGGCTAGCACAGATACGCAGTATTTT | CATSDSHRDRASTDTQYF
15 | TRBJ1-5 | - | TRBV15 | TRBD1 | TGTGCCACCGCCGAAAGGACAGGGGACAATCAGCCCCAGCATTTT | CATAERTGDNQPQHF
16 | TRBJ1-5 | - | TRBV27 | TRBD1 | TGTGCCAGCAGTTTTCGACAGGGTGGCATCAATCAGCCCCAGCATTTT | CASSFRQGGINQPQHF
19 | TRBJ1-3 | many | TRBV7-8 | TRBD1 | TGTGCCAGCAGCTCCCTCCCGACAGGGTTAATAGTTAGCAGAAACACCATATATTTT | CASSSLPTGLIVSRNTIYF
18 | TRBJ1-2 | once | TRBV12-3/TRBV12-4 | TRBD1 | TGTGCCAGCAGTTTATACGTGACAGGGGACGTCCCCTACTATGGCTACACCTTC | CASSLYVTGDVPYYGYTF
15 | TRBJ2-5 | few | TRBV5-6 | - | TGTGCCAGCAGCCGGCGTCGTTGGTTCCAAGAGACCCAGTACTTC | CASSRRRWFQETQYF
13 | TRBJ1-1 | - | TRBV7-9 | - | TGTGCCAGCAGCTTAGGTGTTCCTAATGAAGCTTTCTTT | CASSLGVPNEAFF
17 | TRBJ2-7 | - | TRBV12-5 | - | TGTGCTAGTGGTTTCACCAGGGGAGGGGACGTCTTTAACGAGCAGTACTTC | CASGFTRGGDVFNEQYF
15 | TRBJ2-6 | few | TRBV7-9 | - | TGTGCCAGCAACTTTCCCTCCGGGGTCGTCAACGTCCTGACTTTC | CASNFPSGVVNVLTF
18 | TRBJ2-6 | many | TRBV11-2 | TRBD1 | TGTGCCAGCAGCTCAGAGGACAGGTCCTTACCCGGGGCCAACGTCCTGACTTTC | CASSSEDRSLPGANVLTF
15 | TRBJ1-2 | - | TRBV12-3/TRBV12-4 | TRBD1 | TGTGCCAGCAGTTTAGGCGGACAGGAAATAGATGGCTACACCTTC | CASSLGGQEIDGYTF
13 | TRBJ1-2 | - | TRBV7-6 | - | TGTGCCAGCACCGCGTACGGGGATAATGGCTACACCTTC | CASTAYGDNGYTF
14 | TRBJ2-2 | - | TRBV5-6 | - | TGTGCCAGCAGCTTCGAAGGGTTTTACGGGGAGCTGTTTTTT | CASSFEGFYGELFF
13 | TRBJ1-1 | many | TRBV14 | - | TGTGCCAGCAGCCAAGATCTGGCCACTGAAGCTTTCTTT | CASSQDLATEAFF
16 | TRBJ2-2 | once | TRBV7-1 | - | TGTGCCAGCAGCTCCCGGCAGACTCTCAGCACCGGGGAGCTGTTTTTT | CASSSRQTLSTGELFF
15 | TRBJ2-7 | few | TRBV6-1 | TRBD1 | TGTGCCAGCAGTGTGGGACAGGGAGTCTACTACGAGCAGTACTTC | CASSVGQGVYYEQYF
16 | TRBJ2-3 | many | TRBV7-8 | TRBD1 | TGTGCCAGCAGCCAATCAGGGGGCCTAGGGACAGATACGCAGTATTTT | CASSQSGGLGTDTQYF
15 | TRBJ2-1 | - | TRBV4-1 | TRBD2 | TGCGCCAGCAGTCCTCTAGCGGGGGGGCGAATTGAGCAGTTCTTC | CASSPLAGGRIEQFF
17 | TRBJ2-7 | many | TRBV12-3/TRBV12-4 | TRBD1 | TGTGCCAGCAGTCTACAGGGACAGATCCTAACCTCCTACGAGCAGTACTTC | CASSLQGQILTSYEQYF
18 | TRBJ1-5 | - | TRBV28 | - | TGTGCCAGCAGTTTAATATTCGACAGCCCCGCGAGCAATCAGCCCCAGCATTTT | CASSLIFDSPASNQPQHF
16 | TRBJ2-5 | - | TRBV7-9 | - | TGTGCCAGCAGCCCAAGCGAGGGGGGGACCCTGGAGACCCAGTACTTC | CASSPSEGGTLETQYF
16 | TRBJ2-1 | - | TRBV28 | - | TGTGCCAGCAGTTTATTTGGCGGGGCCACCTACAATGAGCAGTTCTTC | CASSLFGGATYNEQFF
12 | TRBJ2-3 | - | TRBV19 | - | TGTGCCAGTAGTCCCTGGCGAGATACGCAGTATTTT | CASSPWRDTQYF
13 | TRBJ1-1 | - | TRBV27 | - | TGTGCCAGCAGTTTTAGGCCTGACACTGAAGCTTTCTTT | CASSFRPDTEAFF
13 | TRBJ2-3 | few | TRBV11-2 | TRBD2 | TGTGCCGCCCGGACGGGGGGGAGAGATACGCAGTATTTT | CAARTGGRDTQYF
14 | TRBJ2-2 | - | TRBV20-1 | TRBD1 | TGCAGTGCTACTGGACAGGGGGGAACCGGGGAGCTGTTTTTT | CSATGQGGTGELFF
15 | TRBJ2-5 | few | TRBV6-2/TRBV6-3 | - | TGTGCCAGCAGTCACCAGGTACACTTCCAAGAGACCCAGTACTTC | CASSHQVHFQETQYF
12 | TRBJ2-7 | few | TRBV28 | - | TGTGCCAGCAGTTTATTCCCGGACGAGCAGTACTTC | CASSLFPDEQYF
19 | TRBJ2-1 | - | TRBV7-6 | TRBD2 | TGTGCCAGCAGCTTAGGTTTTGAGCGGGGGGGGATTTACTACAATGAGCAGTTCTTC | CASSLGFERGGIYYNEQFF
14 | TRBJ1-5 | - | TRBV12-3/TRBV12-4 | - | TGTGCCAGCAGGAATGGGGGAGGAAATCAGCCCCAGCATTTT | CASRNGGGNQPQHF
17 | TRBJ1-5 | few | TRBV19 | - | TGTGCCAGTAGTATAGACCTCGATCCATACGGGAATCAGCCCCAGCATTTT | CASSIDLDPYGNQPQHF
15 | TRBJ1-1 | - | TRBV19 | TRBD1 | TGTGCCAGTAACGCCCCAACAGGGGGGAACACTGAAGCTTTCTTT | CASNAPTGGNTEAFF
14 | TRBJ1-2 | many | TRBV28 | - | TGTGCCAGCAGTCCCCAGAGGGTATTGTATGGCTACACCTTC | CASSPQRVLYGYTF
14 | TRBJ1-2 | - | TRBV10-3 | - | TGTGCCATCAGTGAGCTGTGGGATCGCTATGGCTACACCTTC | CAISELWDRYGYTF
15 | TRBJ2-1 | - | TRBV13 | - | TGTGCCAGCAGCTTAGACCCGGGGGCAAACAATGAGCAGTTCTTC | CASSLDPGANNEQFF
17 | TRBJ2-1 | - | TRBV28 | - | TGTGCCAGCAGTTTAGCCCCCGGCCCTCCGGGGGACAATGAGCAGTTCTTC | CASSLAPGPPGDNEQFF
16 | TRBJ1-4 | many | TRBV12-3/TRBV12-4 | - | TGTGCCAGCAGTCCAGAGCTAACAGGAGTTCTTGGAAAACTGTTTTTT | CASSPELTGVLGKLFF
17 | TRBJ2-1 | few | TRBV10-3 | - | TGTGCCATCGGTCCTAGCGGCGGGGGCCCCCGAGGCAATGAGCAGTTCTTC | CAIGPSGGGPRGNEQFF